This T cell receptor (beta chain) was captured in a study of shared clonotypes between healthy human individuals. CD45RO-negative, CCR7-positively selected cells formed the naive CD8 fraction, excluding terminally differentiated effector memory CD45RA+ cells. CDR1 and CDR2 (germline): MDHEN, SYDVKM. CDR3 length: 15 amino acids. V lost 2 bases, J lost 1 base, and 3 bases stayed unmatched. A word on this clone: The sample contains more than one DNA sequence encoding this CDR3.

Clones were sequenced by immunoSEQ multiplex PCR, and TCRdb holds only the in-frame ones, with some missing. The table has about 1,900,000 clones, approximately 94% seen once. The receptor comes from a man aged 18 to 29 in good health. The chain recombines TRBV28 with TRBJ2-7, with TRBD1 matching over 9 bases. Sequenced: naive CD8+ T cells sorted from blood. The CDR3 is CASSLGTGFSYEQYF. The DNA for the CDR3 is TGTGCCAGCAGTTTAGGGACAGGGTTTTCCTACGAGCAGTACTTC.